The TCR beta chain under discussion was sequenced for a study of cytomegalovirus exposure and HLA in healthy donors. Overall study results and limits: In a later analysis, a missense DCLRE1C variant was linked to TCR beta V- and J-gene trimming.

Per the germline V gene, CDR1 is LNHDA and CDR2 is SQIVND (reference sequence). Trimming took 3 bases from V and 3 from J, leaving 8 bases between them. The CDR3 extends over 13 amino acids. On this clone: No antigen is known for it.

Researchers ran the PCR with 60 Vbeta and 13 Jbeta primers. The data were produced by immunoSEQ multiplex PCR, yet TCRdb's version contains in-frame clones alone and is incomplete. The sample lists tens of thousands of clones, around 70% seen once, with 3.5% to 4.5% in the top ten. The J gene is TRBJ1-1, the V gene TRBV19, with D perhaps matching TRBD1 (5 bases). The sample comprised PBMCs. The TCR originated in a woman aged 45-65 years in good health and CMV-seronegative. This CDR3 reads CASSIGRDTEAFF. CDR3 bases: TGTGCCAGTAGTATCGGCAGGGACACTGAAGCTTTCTTT. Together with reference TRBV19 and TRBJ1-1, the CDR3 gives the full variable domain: DGGITQSPKYLFRKEGQNVTLSCEQNLNHDAMYWYRQDPGQGLRLIYYSQIVNDFQKGDIAEGYSVSREKKESFPLTVTSAQKNPTAFYLCASSIGRDTEAFFGQGTRLTVV.